This T cell receptor beta chain came from a study of OX40 agonist ivuxolimab in advanced cancers. Looking at the study overall: Patients were dosed with the agonistic anti-OX40 (CD134) antibody ivuxolimab. Three patients had partial responses: one hepatocellular carcinoma, two cutaneous melanoma. Study-wide findings and caveats: CD4+ and CD8+ T cells in blood underwent clonal expansion by week 6 at 0.1 to 3.0 mg/kg.

This CDR3 has 13 residues. Per germline, CDR1 MNHEY and CDR2 SMNVEV (reference sequence). As for this clone: What it binds is not known. At one boundary the junction diverges from the germline segment, which might be a read error.

Sequenced by immunoSEQ multiplex PCR; TCRdb stores in-frame clones only, minus some. In the table there are tens of thousands of clones, roughly 84% of which are singletons. The sequencing here drew on CD4+ or CD8+ T cells sorted from blood, taken in a trial of the OX40 agonist ivuxolimab. The chain employs TRBV27 and TRBJ2-1; maybe TRBD2 (6 bases). The TCR originated in an adult with an advanced solid tumor such as melanoma, head and neck, liver or kidney cancer. CDR3 region: CASSLFGARGVLF. Here the CDR3 DNA reads TGTGCCAGCAGTTTATTCGGGGCGCGGGGTGTGCTCTTC.